This TCR beta chain was found in a study of CD8 T cells in Susac syndrome (dated by TCRdb to about 2019). Background on the whole study: Whether CD8+ T cell activation and differentiation in Susac syndrome was antigen driven was tested using repertoire sequencing. On the study overall, not on this receptor specifically: The TCR sequencing and HLA analysis was acknowledged to have included a relatively small number of individuals.

V is reduced by 1 base and J by 4 bases, leaving a spacing of 10 bases between them. The germline V gene gives CDR1 as MNHEY and CDR2 as SVGAGI. The CDR3, cysteine through phenylalanine, is 14 amino acids long. The only DNA kept is the CDR3, 42 bases in frame from the first base. Remarks on this clonotype: The clone's antigen remains unknown. No base-level quality is on record; no much larger clone is a single base apart.

RNA was extracted using the RNeasy kit, and about 0.5 to 1 ug of the RNA was reverse transcribed with random hexamers. TCR beta CDR3 regions were amplified with the immunoSEQ multiplex PCR assay covering 54 Vbeta and 13 Jbeta segments. Bias from PCR amplification was corrected by using a synthetic template baseline for primer optimization and for computational correction. The original methods were these. Reads were annotated to V, D and J genes according to IMGT and were analyzed with immunoSEQ Analyzer, with only productive sequences retained. Clonality was computed as one minus Shannon entropy normalized by log2 of the number of productive unique sequences. Public and private clones were assessed among the 100 most prevalent clones of each patient and control. Susac-specific clones were defined as absent from healthy and MS cohorts, 800 to 1,200 published viral clones and other ImmuneACCESS disease sequences. Starting from the raw public reads, TCRdb applied fastp trimming at Q25, assembled clones with MiXCR and retained in-frame beta chains. Each record represents a unique CDR3 protein, reported with the most common genes and DNA among its rows. These V and J calls originate from TCRdb's pipeline instead of the authors' own analysis. The sample includes 150,000 to 200,000 distinct CDR3 sequences, with 93% observed a single time. Of the sample, 0.13% falls within the top ten clones.

Peripheral blood CD8+ and CD4+ T cells from healthy donors, Susac syndrome patients and multiple sclerosis patients were profiled by high-throughput TCR beta sequencing. Healthy donors were age- and sex-matched controls. Bulk CD8+ and CD4+ T cells were purified by magnetic negative isolation, whereas CD8+ TEMRA cells were enriched by FACS. Blood was drawn into EDTA tubes, processed within 24 hours, and PBMCs were isolated by density gradient centrifugation. PBMCs destined for TCR sequencing were cryopreserved in liquid nitrogen and later thawed in a 37 °C water bath. The sorted or isolated CD4+, CD8+ and CD8+ TEMRA cells reached a purity of at least 90%.

The sequence was collected from a human donor in good health. Material for sequencing was CD4+ T cells from PBMCs. Recombination linked TRBV6-5 to TRBJ1-1; confidence is insufficient to name the D gene. The sequenced DNA is TGTGCCAGCAGTTACTTTGGGAGAGGCACTGAAGCTTTCTTT. Translated, it reads CASSYFGRGTEAFF.